The 12 T cell receptor beta chains below come from one sample, sequenced in a study of blood T cells in healthy people across ages. The authors ran a second PCR of about 7 to 11 cycles using a sample-barcoded 5' primer and a J-beta primer mix. Each CDR3 protein is one row after TCRdb ran MiXCR on the 5' RACE reads. The data hold 1.5 million or so distinct CDR3 sequences, with about 42% observed a single time. Sequenced sample: blood. The receptors originated from a woman between 18 and 29 years old in good health.

This clonotype was detected only a few times. This chain connects TRBV9 to TRBJ2-6; D not resolved. This CDR3 is 15 amino acids long. Per germline, CDR1 SGDLS and CDR2 YYNGEE. Trimming pared 0 bases from V and 0 bases from J, leaving 4 bases between. The CDR3 loop is CASSVASSGANVLTF. CDR3 nucleotide sequence: TGTGCCAGCAGCGTAGCGAGCTCTGGGGCCAACGTCCTGACTTTC. Using reference TRBV9 and TRBJ2-6 for the parts outside the CDR3, the full variable domain is DSGVTQTPKHLITATGQRVTLRCSPRSGDLSVYWYQQSLDQGLQFLIQYYNGEERAKGNILERFSAQQFPDLHSELNLSSLELGDSALYFCASSVASSGANVLTFGAGSRLTVL.

The CDR3 loop reads CASSESGIIKEQFF. Written as DNA, the CDR3 is TGTGCCAGCAGCGAAAGCGGGATAATTAAGGAGCAGTTCTTC. The chain is built from TRBV9 and TRBJ2-1, with TRBD2 matching 7 bases. CDR1 is SGDLS and CDR2 is YYNGEE in the germline V gene. This CDR3 comprises 14 residues. V lost 3 bases and J lost 10; bases outside the gene matches: 10.

The V call is TRBV20-1, the J call TRBJ1-1, with a weak D call TRBD1 (5 bases). Germline lookup yields CDR1 DFQATT and CDR2 SNEGSKA (reference sequence). The ends were cut back, 5 bases at V and 8 bases at J, with 9 bases in the middle. CDR3 length: 10 residues. The CDR3, as DNA: TGCAGTGCTCTGGGGGGGGAAGCTTTCTTT. Protein product: CSALGGEAFF.

This clonotype was counted a few times. The genes are TRBV6-2 or TRBV6-3 and TRBJ2-7; D is possibly TRBD2 (5 bases). Deletions cut 7 bases from V and 0 bases from J, with 13 bases between. The CDR3 length is 14 residues. Germline values: CDR1 MNHEY, CDR2 SVGEGT. The CDR3 reads CASNRGGSSYEQYF. CDR3 coding DNA: TGTGCCAGCAACCGAGGTGGGAGCTCCTACGAGCAGTACTTC.

The genes are TRBV6-2 or TRBV6-3 and TRBJ1-2; tentative D call: TRBD1 (6 bases). V lost 2 bases, J lost 5 bases, and 9 bases lay in between. This CDR3 comprises 13 residues. Germline V gene lookup returns CDR1 MNHEY and CDR2 SVGEGT. The CDR3, as DNA: TGTGCCAGCAGTTACGTCAGGGGTTATGGCTACACCTTC. This sequence encodes CASSYVRGYGYTF.

This clonotype turned up a few times. The rearrangement joins TRBV7-9 to TRBJ1-1, with 7 bases fitting TRBD1. The trim removed 2 bases at V and 8 bases at J, leaving 11 bases unmatched. The CDR3 spans 15 residues. Germline V gives CDR1 SEHNR, CDR2 FQNEAQ (reference sequence). The CDR3 region is CASSLLTGIGREAFF. CDR3 sequence (DNA): TGTGCCAGCAGCTTACTGACAGGGATAGGGAGAGAAGCTTTCTTT. Combining the CDR3 with reference TRBV7-9 and TRBJ1-1 gives the whole variable domain DTGVSQNPRHKITKRGQNVTFRCDPISEHNRLYWYRQTLGQGPEFLTYFQNEAQLEKSRLLSDRFSAERPKGSFSTLEIQRTEQGDSAMYLCASSLLTGIGREAFFGQGTRLTVV.

J is TRBJ1-1 and V is TRBV6-5; 7 bases map to TRBD1. The CDR3 totals 13 residues. Trimming cost V 0 bases and J 7 bases; bases outside gene matches: 2. Germline CDR1 MNHEY, CDR2 SVGAGI. CDR3 residues: CASSYSRDSEAFF. The DNA for the CDR3 is TGTGCCAGCAGTTACTCCCGGGACAGTGAAGCTTTCTTT.

The V and J genes are TRBV5-1 and TRBJ2-5, with D perhaps TRBD2 (6 bases). Deletions cut 5 bases from V and 1 base from J, with 15 bases between. Germline V gives CDR1 SGHRS, CDR2 YFSETQ. CDR3 length: 15 residues. The CDR3 nucleotides read TGCGCCAGCAGTCCGGGGGAAGTGGGCCAAGAGACCCAGTACTTC. The encoded protein is CASSPGEVGQETQYF. Full variable domain (remainder filled in from reference TRBV5-1 and TRBJ2-5): KAGVTQTPRYLIKTRGQQVTLSCSPISGHRSVSWYQQTPGQGLQFLFEYFSETQRNKGNFPGRFSGRQFSNSRSEMNVSTLELGDSALYLCASSPGEVGQETQYFGPGTRLLVL.

This clonotype was detected only a few times. This chain joins TRBV6-5 and TRBJ2-5; D gene uncertain. CDR3 size: 12 residues. Germline lookup yields CDR1 MNHEY and CDR2 SVGAGI. Trimming took off 7 bases at V and 2 bases at J, with 8 bases between the two ends. The CDR3: CASTEEQETQYF. The DNA of the CDR3 is TGTGCCAGCACCGAGGAGCAAGAGACCCAGTACTTC.

This clonotype was detected a few times. The chain recombines TRBV12-3 or TRBV12-4 with TRBJ2-3; D may be TRBD2 (6 bases). V shed 6 bases and J shed 8 bases, with 12 bases lying between them. This CDR3 has 12 residues. This CDR3 reads CASRKLATTQYF. In nucleotides, the CDR3 is TGTGCCAGCAGAAAACTAGCAACTACGCAGTATTTT.

The chain uses TRBV9 and TRBJ1-4; tentative D call: TRBD1 (5 bases). The germline CDR1 and CDR2 sequences are SGDLS and YYNGEE. V was pared by 1 base and J by 3 bases, with 13 bases between. The CDR3 consists of 16 residues. CDR3 in amino acids: CASSVTLAGPNEKLFF. The CDR3 DNA sequence: TGTGCCAGCAGCGTAACTTTGGCAGGGCCTAATGAAAAACTGTTTTTT.

The chain is built from TRBV10-3 and TRBJ1-2; a weak D match, TRBD1 (6 bases). The CDR3 has 13 amino acids. V lost 0 bases, J lost 8 bases, and 10 bases lay in between. In germline, CDR1 is ENHRY, CDR2 SYGVKD. CDR3 DNA: TGTGCCATCAGTGAGTCGCCCACAGGGGGCTACACCTTC. Translated: CAISESPTGGYTF.